This TCR beta chain was identified in a study of post-analysis software for immune sequencing data. On this clonotype itself: Its matching antigen is unknown.

Researchers reported that TCR beta cDNA libraries carried unique molecular identifiers. One entry per CDR3 protein, called by TCRdb with MiXCR from the PCR reads. The sample lists around 400,000 distinct CDR3 sequences, approximately 42% seen once, with less than 10% in the top ten. Findings and limits, study-wide: The five TRBV segments detected at higher frequency in patients than in controls included TRBV5-6, TRBV5-1 and TRBV20-1. Those with multiple sclerosis, the patient group, showed significantly lower normalized Chao1 diversity than controls.

Germline CDR1 reads SEHNR; CDR2 reads FQNEAQ (reference sequence). V shed 2 bases and J 2 bases; nucleotides not matched to a gene: 14. The CDR3 sequence is 20 residues long. V usage is TRBV7-9 and J usage is TRBJ2-1; 11 bases agree with TRBD2. This receptor was taken from a girl aged 2 to 9 with multiple sclerosis. The sample consisted of blood. In DNA, the CDR3 is TGTGCCAGCAGCTTAACCTGGACTAGCGGGCAATCTTCTACCTACAATGAGCAGTTCTTC. Its translation is CASSLTWTSGQSSTYNEQFF.